This paragraph covers one T cell receptor beta chain sequence. The data belong to a study of regulatory T cells in long-lasting Graves disease. Time point described: newly diagnosed GD, antithyroid drugs for less than 3 months. With RNA extracted from PBMCs as input, the TCR library was made. To make TCR beta libraries, researchers used iRepertoire HTBI primers and Arm-PCR of CDR3 regions. TCRdb passed the multiplex PCR reads through MiXCR, listing each CDR3 protein once. The sample records 400,000 to 650,000 distinct CDR3 sequences, about 16% being singletons. The data were also submitted as part of a second study, on T cells in Graves' hyperthyroidism and ophthalmopathy. That source adds: Absent ophthalmopathy progression within 18 months defined stable Graves' hyperthyroidism. A patient was excluded if there was uncontrolled infection, other autoimmune disease, pregnancy or lactation. The HTBI primer set served for first-round RT-PCR of the TCR CDR3. Most expanded thyroid clonotypes above 0.001 also appeared in blood.

The material was peripheral blood mononuclear cells (PBMCs), obtained at new diagnosis, from a patient treated with antithyroid drugs. This TCR was sampled from a woman aged 35-65 years with Graves disease.

The DNA for the CDR3 is TGTGCCAGCAGCCAATTGGGGGGAAATCAGCCCCAGCATTTT. Protein: CASSQLGGNQPQHF. The V call is TRBV16, the J call TRBJ1-5; D is possibly TRBD1 (5 bases). Trimming cost V 1 base and J 4 bases, with 8 bases left between them. The CDR3 is 14 residues long. The germline V gene encodes CDR1 KGHSY and CDR2 FQNENV.